The clone carrying this T cell receptor beta chain has more than one count but fewer than ten. Antigen: not known. MiXCR, run by TCRdb on the reads, gives a single entry per CDR3 protein. The repertoire consists of around 300,000 distinct CDR3 sequences, with 25% occurring once and the leading ten covering less than 15%. CDR1 MDHEN and CDR2 SYDVKM come from the germline V gene. With V trimmed by 4 bases and J by 6 bases, 7 bases remained unmatched. CDR3 length equals 15 residues. This record belongs to a study of T cell repertoires in cytomegalovirus infection. The sequencing used cultured PBMCs, collected from culture after CMV antigen stimulation. This chain uses TRBV28 with TRBJ1-5; TRBD1 matches 9 bases. The TCR originated in a human donor in good health (CMV status not recorded). Some clones in this sample may be carry-over from other donors' samples. The CDR3 loop reads CASSYRGRLGQPQHF. CDR3 DNA sequence: TGTGCCAGCAGTTACAGGGGGCGACTTGGTCAGCCCCAGCATTTT.